What follows is one T cell receptor (beta chain) and its context. Its antigen is undetermined. This sample was included in a study of cytomegalovirus exposure and HLA in healthy donors. The V gene end was trimmed by 11 bases and the J gene end by 0 bases; junction bases not matched to a gene: 9. CDR1 is MNHEY, CDR2 SVGAGI, per germline. The CDR3 is made up of 15 amino acids. Assay: immunoSEQ multiplex PCR; the TCRdb copy retains only in-frame clones and omits some. The sample shows roughly 130,000 clones, about nine tenths of them seen only once. The donors formed part of the approximately 130-subject validation cohort, distinct from the approximately 640-subject first cohort. General study findings and limits: Across donors, most TCRs were seen rarely, yet some public ones were widespread. Reports showed the classifier diagnosing cytomegalovirus status with high specificity and sensitivity. The study designated roughly 150 TCR beta chains cytomegalovirus-associated.

The gene calls are TRBV6-5 and TRBJ2-1, with 8 bases aligning to TRBD2. The receptor comes from a man aged 30 to 39 in good health and CMV-seronegative. Source material: PBMCs. In DNA form, the CDR3 reads TGTGCCTCATGGCCCCTAGCGGGCTCCTACAATGAGCAGTTCTTC. As protein: CASWPLAGSYNEQFF.